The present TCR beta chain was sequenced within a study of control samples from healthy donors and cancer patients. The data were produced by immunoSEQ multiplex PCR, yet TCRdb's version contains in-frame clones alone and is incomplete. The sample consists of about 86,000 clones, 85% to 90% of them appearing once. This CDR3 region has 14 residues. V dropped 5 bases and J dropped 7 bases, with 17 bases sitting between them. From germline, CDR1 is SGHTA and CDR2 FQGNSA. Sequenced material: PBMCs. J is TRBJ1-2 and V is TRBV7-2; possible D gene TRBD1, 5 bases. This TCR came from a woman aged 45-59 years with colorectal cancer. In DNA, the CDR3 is TGTGCCAGCAGCCCAAATATGGGGGAGGCTGGCTACACCTTC. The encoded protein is CASSPNMGEAGYTF.